This T cell receptor beta chain originates from a study of molecular identifiers for immune sequencing clone quantification. This clonotype was recorded at least ten times. The antigen remains unidentified. TCR libraries were built in bulk with a published protocol and specific TCR primers. Using its own MiXCR run on the PCR reads, TCRdb lists one record per CDR3 protein. The sample includes about 510,000 distinct CDR3 sequences, around 21% of them seen just once. Points from the study as a whole: More than 99% of effector molecules, versus under 1% of naive-cell molecules, belonged to clones above 20 RNA copies.

This CDR3 has 16 amino acids. Germline lookup yields CDR1 LGHNA and CDR2 YNFKEQ. Between the trimmed V and J ends, which lost 0 bases and 3 bases, there was a span of 13 bases. The chain uses TRBV4-2 and TRBJ2-3; D unresolved. The sequence derives from a human donor in good health. Some libraries in this study had Jurkat cell RNA spiked in. Sequenced material: naive CD8+ T cells from blood, with Jurkat cell RNA spiked in. Stated subset: FACS-sorted CD8+CD4-CCR7+CD45RA+ naive T cells. In DNA form, the CDR3 reads TGTGCCAGCAGCCAAGATAGGAGTCTCGGAACAGATACGCAGTATTTT. Translating it yields CASSQDRSLGTDTQYF.